Included here is one TCR beta chain sequence, with context. This entry belongs to a study of T cells expressing NK-cell markers. The overall study: Seven sequenced donors out of eight were HCMV-seropositive, one seronegative.

In generating TCR beta cDNA, 5'RACE template switching with UMIs was used. Using the 5' RACE reads, TCRdb records one entry per CDR3 protein without DNA. The sample spans about 390,000 distinct CDR3 sequences; the ten largest clones claim approximately 12%. The CDR3 consists of 14 residues. Germline values: CDR1 SQVTM, CDR2 ANQGSEA. Sequenced material: blood T cells: a sorted CD56 or NKG2C T cell subset, CD4+ or CD8+ T cells, or bulk PBMC T cells (not recorded which). This TCR was recovered from a woman aged 50 to 60 in good health. This sequence joins TRBV29-1 and TRBJ2-7; TCRdb gives TRBD1 as the D gene, but with no DNA this cannot be confirmed. The CDR3 loop is CSVERNDRGYEQYF.